A selection of T cell receptor beta chains follows, all from one sample in a study of blood T cell repertoires in COVID-19. Repertoires were generated with immunoSEQ multiplex PCR, while TCRdb's copy carries only in-frame clones and drops some. This sample has roughly 80,000 clones, with under 85% found just once. Sequencing input: peripheral blood. These receptors were obtained from a woman of 80 years or more with acute or convalescent COVID-19. Both conserved end residues are part of each CDR3. Fields, in order: clone size, J gene, D gene, V gene, CDR3 protein, CDR3 DNA. A D gene is named only where the DNA matches it firmly. Part of the rows lack a size; the others show once, few, many or a class for expanded clones.

clone_size: -
j_call: TRBJ2-1
d_call: TRBD1
v_call: TRBV11-3
cdr3_aa: CASSLRQGVYNEQFF
cdr3_nt: TGTGCCAGCAGCTTACGACAGGGGGTCTACAATGAGCAGTTCTTC

clone_size: few
j_call: TRBJ1-3
d_call: -
v_call: TRBV4-1
cdr3_aa: CASSQEAPGRGNTIYF
cdr3_nt: TGCGCCAGCAGCCAAGAGGCGCCTGGGAGGGGAAACACCATATATTTT

clone_size: few
j_call: TRBJ2-5
d_call: -
v_call: TRBV4-3
cdr3_aa: CASSQQGGETQYF
cdr3_nt: TGCGCCAGCAGCCAACAGGGGGGAGAGACCCAGTACTTC

clone_size: -
j_call: TRBJ2-7
d_call: TRBD1
v_call: TRBV10-3
cdr3_aa: CAISEGTDTYEQYF
cdr3_nt: TGTGCCATCAGTGAGGGGACAGACACCTACGAGCAGTACTTC

clone_size: few
j_call: TRBJ2-2
d_call: TRBD1
v_call: TRBV24-1
cdr3_aa: CATSDAAGQGDGGELFF
cdr3_nt: TGTGCCACCAGTGATGCGGCGGGACAGGGGGACGGCGGGGAGCTGTTTTTT

clone_size: -
j_call: TRBJ1-2
d_call: -
v_call: TRBV20-1
cdr3_aa: CSASGQTINYGYTF
cdr3_nt: TGCAGTGCTAGTGGACAGACAATCAACTATGGCTACACCTTC

clone_size: once
j_call: TRBJ2-5
d_call: TRBD2
v_call: TRBV2
cdr3_aa: CAREASGRDETQYF
cdr3_nt: TGTGCCAGGGAGGCTAGCGGGAGGGATGAGACCCAGTACTTC

clone_size: -
j_call: TRBJ1-2
d_call: TRBD1
v_call: TRBV6-5
cdr3_aa: CASSSPRDRGRGGYTF
cdr3_nt: TGTGCCAGCAGTTCCCCACGGGACAGGGGGCGCGGTGGCTACACCTTC

clone_size: -
j_call: TRBJ2-1
d_call: -
v_call: TRBV5-1
cdr3_aa: CASSLEPGGNEQFF
cdr3_nt: TGCGCCAGCAGCTTGGAGCCAGGGGGGAATGAGCAGTTCTTC

clone_size: -
j_call: TRBJ2-5
d_call: TRBD1
v_call: TRBV9
cdr3_aa: CASSASGTEKETQYF
cdr3_nt: TGTGCCAGCAGCGCATCCGGGACAGAGAAAGAGACCCAGTACTTC

clone_size: -
j_call: TRBJ1-5
d_call: -
v_call: TRBV7-9
cdr3_aa: CASSLRGNQPQHF
cdr3_nt: TGTGCCAGCAGCTTACGGGGCAATCAGCCCCAGCATTTT

clone_size: -
j_call: TRBJ1-4
d_call: -
v_call: TRBV6-5
cdr3_aa: CASMQGGTNEKLFF
cdr3_nt: TGTGCCAGCATGCAGGGCGGAACTAATGAAAAACTGTTTTTT

clone_size: -
j_call: TRBJ1-6
d_call: -
v_call: TRBV28
cdr3_aa: CASSFPGGWRETRADLHF
cdr3_nt: TGTGCCAGCAGTTTCCCCGGGGGGTGGCGGGAGACGCGGGCGGACCTCCACTTT

clone_size: -
j_call: TRBJ2-7
d_call: -
v_call: TRBV5-1
cdr3_aa: CASSLNGWSSYEQYF
cdr3_nt: TGCGCCAGCAGCTTGAACGGTTGGAGCTCCTACGAGCAGTACTTC

clone_size: -
j_call: TRBJ1-2
d_call: -
v_call: TRBV3-1/TRBV3-2
cdr3_aa: CASSQDGYGYTF
cdr3_nt: TGTGCCAGCAGCCAAGACGGGTATGGCTACACCTTC

clone_size: -
j_call: TRBJ2-7
d_call: -
v_call: TRBV24-1
cdr3_aa: CATSDGSYEQYF
cdr3_nt: TGTGCCACCAGTGATGGCAGCTACGAGCAGTACTTC

clone_size: -
j_call: TRBJ2-1
d_call: TRBD2
v_call: TRBV11-2
cdr3_aa: CASSLVQGLAGNNEQFF
cdr3_nt: TGTGCCAGCAGCTTAGTCCAGGGGCTAGCGGGCAACAATGAGCAGTTCTTC

clone_size: -
j_call: TRBJ2-1
d_call: -
v_call: TRBV7-2
cdr3_aa: CASSLTPGEYNEQFF
cdr3_nt: TGTGCCAGCAGCTTAACCCCGGGGGAGTACAATGAGCAGTTCTTC

clone_size: -
j_call: TRBJ1-3
d_call: -
v_call: TRBV12-3/TRBV12-4
cdr3_aa: CASTGQWGNTIYF
cdr3_nt: TGTGCCAGCACCGGACAGTGGGGAAACACCATATATTTT

clone_size: -
j_call: TRBJ1-4
d_call: TRBD1
v_call: TRBV28
cdr3_aa: CASSFPPSAGGKLFF
cdr3_nt: TGTGCCAGCAGTTTCCCCCCCAGCGCAGGGGGAAAGCTGTTTTTT

clone_size: -
j_call: TRBJ2-3
d_call: TRBD2
v_call: TRBV11-2
cdr3_aa: CASSAAGTSGTSTDTQYF
cdr3_nt: TGTGCCAGCAGCGCCGCCGGGACTAGCGGAACTAGCACAGATACGCAGTATTTT

clone_size: -
j_call: TRBJ1-5
d_call: -
v_call: TRBV28
cdr3_aa: CASSSGTSRQPQHF
cdr3_nt: TGTGCCAGCAGCTCCGGGACATCGAGGCAGCCCCAGCATTTT